These 12 T cell receptor beta chains were all obtained from the same sample, sequenced in a study of T cells after posttransplantation cyclophosphamide. Sequencing was performed with immunoSEQ multiplex PCR; in TCRdb, only in-frame clones are kept and a portion is missing. Counted here are tens of thousands of clones, around 93% occurring once; the ten biggest clones make up approximately 2.7%. Sequenced sample: PBMCs. These receptors came from a woman in her 30s in good health and a related stem cell transplant donor.

The rearrangement uses TRBV9 and TRBJ1-2; maybe TRBD1 (5 bases). Germline V gene sequence: CDR1 SGDLS, CDR2 YYNGEE. This CDR3 comprises 13 residues. V was clipped by 1 base and J by 3 bases, with 7 bases between them. CDR3 region: CASSVTGDYGYTF. CDR3 DNA: TGTGCCAGCAGCGTAACAGGAGACTATGGCTACACCTTC.

The J gene is TRBJ1-5, the V gene TRBV28; a weak D match, TRBD1 (5 bases). V shed 4 bases and J shed 4 bases, with 17 bases lying between them. The length of the CDR3 is 16 residues. Per the germline V gene, CDR1 is MDHEN and CDR2 is SYDVKM. Written as DNA, the CDR3 is TGTGCCAGCAGTTCCCGTCGGGACGGCCCAAATCAGCCCCAGCATTTT. The encoded protein is CASSSRRDGPNQPQHF.

The rearrangement uses TRBV2 and TRBJ2-3, with TRBD2 identical over 9 bases. Per the germline V gene, CDR1 is SNHLY and CDR2 is FYNNEI. Trimming cost V 6 bases and J 5 bases; bases outside gene matches: 9. The CDR3 is 15 amino acids. The DNA of the CDR3 is TGTGCCAGCAGAGCGGGGGGAAAGGGAAAAGATACGCAGTATTTT. Amino acid sequence: CASRAGGKGKDTQYF. The variable domain in full, completed from reference TRBV2 and TRBJ2-3, reads EPEVTQTPSHQVTQMGQEVILRCVPISNHLYFYWYRQILGQKVEFLVSFYNNEISEKSEIFDDQFSVERPDGSNFTLKIRSTKLEDSAMYFCASRAGGKGKDTQYFGPGTRLTVL.

The rearrangement links TRBV7-2 to TRBJ1-2, with 7 bases aligning to TRBD1. J was trimmed by 5 bases and V by 3 bases; bases with no gene match: 6. Per germline, CDR1 SGHTA and CDR2 FQGNSA. This CDR3 region has 14 residues. The CDR3 region has the DNA TGTGCCAGCAGCTTGCCCGGGACAGTTTATGGCTACACCTTC. Amino acid sequence: CASSLPGTVYGYTF.

In nucleotides, the CDR3 is TGTGCCAGCCCATGTTCACCCCTCCACTTT. Protein product: CASPCSPLHF. The genes are TRBV6-5 and TRBJ1-6, with D hard to call. V was pared by 8 bases and J by 9 bases, with 5 bases between. CDR1 MNHEY and CDR2 SVGAGI come from the germline V gene. This CDR3 comprises 10 residues.

This sequence joins TRBV2 and TRBJ1-5; D ambiguous. The ends were cut back, 5 bases at V and 1 base at J, with 6 bases in the middle. Per the germline V gene, CDR1 is SNHLY and CDR2 is FYNNEI. This CDR3 is 13 amino acids long. CDR3 in DNA: TGTGCCAGCAGTTTGGAAAGCAATCAGCCCCAGCATTTT. Translating gives CASSLESNQPQHF.

V and J are TRBV6-4 and TRBJ1-2, with D perhaps TRBD1 (5 bases). From germline, CDR1 is MRHNA and CDR2 SNTAGT. V was clipped by 6 bases and J by 1 base, with 9 bases between them. The CDR3 sequence is 13 residues long. The CDR3 sequence: CASRFDSNYGYTF. The CDR3 DNA follows: TGTGCCAGCAGATTCGACAGTAACTATGGCTACACCTTC.

The CDR3 protein is CASRVTSGNNEQFF. DNA of the CDR3: TGTGCCAGCAGAGTGACTAGCGGAAACAATGAGCAGTTCTTC. The chain couples TRBV2 to TRBJ2-1, with 9 nucleotides matching TRBD2. Germline CDR1 SNHLY, CDR2 FYNNEI. This CDR3 comprises 14 residues. V lost 6 bases, J lost 5 bases, and 5 bases stayed unmatched.

The chain recombines TRBV13 with TRBJ2-1, with 8 bases fitting TRBD1. This CDR3 is built from 15 residues. Germline assignment: CDR1 PRHDT and CDR2 FYEKMQ (reference sequence). With V trimmed by 0 bases and J by 4 bases, 2 bases remained unmatched. This CDR3 is CASSLGRQGYNEQFF. The CDR3 region has the DNA TGTGCCAGCAGCTTAGGCCGACAGGGGTACAATGAGCAGTTCTTC.

V gene TRBV28 combines with J gene TRBJ2-3, with a possible D match to TRBD2 (5 bases). Trimming took 2 bases from V and 3 from J, leaving 6 bases between them. This CDR3 has 13 amino acids. In germline, CDR1 is MDHEN, CDR2 SYDVKM. DNA for the CDR3: TGTGCCAGCAGTTTAAGAGGGACAGATACGCAGTATTTT. Translated, it gives CASSLRGTDTQYF. Variable domain in full (rest from reference TRBV28 and TRBJ2-3): DVKVTQSSRYLVKRTGEKVFLECVQDMDHENMFWYRQDPGLGLRLIYFSYDVKMKEKGDIPEGYSVSREKKERFSLILESASTNQTSMYLCASSLRGTDTQYFGPGTRLTVL.

By sample share, this clone is medium-sized. This chain links TRBV4-2 with TRBJ2-1; D unclear. Trimming pared 1 base from V and 6 bases from J, leaving 7 bases between. CDR1 is LGHNA and CDR2 is YNFKEQ in the germline V gene. The length of the CDR3 is 13 residues. The CDR3 sequence is CASSQVAFNEQFF. The CDR3 DNA sequence: TGTGCCAGCAGCCAAGTTGCCTTCAATGAGCAGTTCTTC.

This clone was picked up one time. This chain joins TRBV6-6 and TRBJ1-2, with 7 nucleotides matching TRBD1. The germline V gene encodes CDR1 MNHNY and CDR2 SVGAGI (reference sequence). The V segment lost 4 bases and the J segment 7 bases; nucleotides outside the gene matches: 6. The CDR3 runs 13 residues. CDR3 loop: CASSFRTGIGYTF. CDR3 sequence (DNA): TGTGCCAGCAGTTTCCGGACAGGCATTGGCTACACCTTC.